One and the same sample provided the 24 T cell receptor beta chains below, sequenced in a study of blood T cells in healthy people across ages. The second PCR ran roughly 7 to 11 cycles with a sample-barcoded 5' primer and J-beta primers. A single record per CDR3 protein comes from TCRdb applying MiXCR to the 5' RACE reads. Among about 1.8 million distinct CDR3 sequences listed, 40% to 55% were seen once. Sequencing used blood. Source of these receptors: a middle-aged woman in good health.

The chain is built from TRBV4-2 and TRBJ2-1; D unresolved. Germline assignment: CDR1 LGHNA and CDR2 YNFKEQ. Trimming left V 3 bases short and J 10 bases short, with 13 bases between. The CDR3 has 13 amino acids. In nucleotides, the CDR3 is TGTGCCAGCAGCCAGCAACCGGGCCGAGAGCAGTTCTTC. It yields the protein CASSQQPGREQFF.

This clonotype came up a few times. This chain connects TRBV5-1 to TRBJ1-2; TRBD1 matches at 8 bases. V was pared by 0 bases and J by 5 bases, with 12 bases of the junction left unmatched. This CDR3 is built from 17 residues. Germline CDR1 and CDR2: SGHRS and YFSETQ. CDR3 DNA: TGCGCCAGCAGCTTGGTGACAGGGGAACCGGGCCTTTATGGCTACACCTTC. Translating gives CASSLVTGEPGLYGYTF.

Comment on this clonotype: Germline is not matched at one junction end, which may reflect a read error. The V call is TRBV7-3, the J call TRBJ2-1, with 8 bases identical to TRBD1. The CDR3 spans 17 residues. Germline V CDR1 and CDR2: SGHTA, FQGTGA. The DNA of the CDR3 is TGTGCCAGCAGCTCCCGAGGGGACAGGCAGTCCTGCAATGAGCAGTTCTTC. As protein: CASSSRGDRQSCNEQFF. Based on the CDR3 plus reference TRBV7-3 and TRBJ2-1, the full variable domain is GAGVSQTPSNKVTEKGKYVELRCDPISGHTALYWYRQSLGQGPEFLIYFQGTGAADDSGLPNDRFFAVRPEGSVSTLKIQRTERGDSAVYLCASSSRGDRQSCNEQFFGPGTRLTVL.

This rearrangement joins TRBV4-3 to TRBJ2-3; TRBD2 matches 12 bases. Germline CDR1 and CDR2: LGHNA and YSLEER. J gave up 5 bases and V 2 bases, and 11 bases lay outside the gene matches. There are 18 residues in the CDR3. CDR3: CASSQRTSGVTMGDTQYF. The CDR3 region has the DNA TGCGCCAGCAGCCAACGGACTAGCGGGGTCACCATGGGAGATACGCAGTATTTT.

This sequence joins TRBV15 and TRBJ2-3; 9 nucleotides agree with TRBD1. In germline, CDR1 is LNHNV, CDR2 YYDKDF (reference sequence). The V and J ends lost 3 bases and 2 bases, in that order; junction bases with no gene match: 6. The CDR3 runs to 16 residues. The CDR3 sequence: CATSSPGQGPTDTQYF. The CDR3 DNA sequence: TGTGCCACCAGCAGTCCCGGACAGGGGCCCACAGATACGCAGTATTTT.

The chain has TRBV5-5 and TRBJ2-3; possible D gene TRBD1, 6 bases. V was pared by 2 bases and J by 6 bases, with 13 bases between. The CDR3 totals 14 residues. CDR1 is SGHKS, CDR2 YYEKEE, per germline (reference sequence). Here the CDR3 DNA reads TGTGCCAGCAGCTTTACCGGGACACAGGATACGCAGTATTTT. Encoded protein: CASSFTGTQDTQYF. The whole variable domain, filled in from reference TRBV5-5 and TRBJ2-3, reads DAGVTQSPTHLIKTRGQQVTLRCSPISGHKSVSWYQQVLGQGPQFIFQYYEKEERGRGNFPDRFSARQFPNYSSELNVNALLLGDSALYLCASSFTGTQDTQYFGPGTRLTVL.

This sequence joins TRBV9 and TRBJ2-1, with a possible D match to TRBD1 (6 bases). This CDR3 has 14 residues. The V and J ends lost 3 bases and 8 bases respectively, with 15 bases between them. Germline V gene sequence: CDR1 SGDLS, CDR2 YYNGEE. The CDR3 nucleotides read TGTGCCAGCAGCGCCACAGGGTCGCCTGATGAGCAGTTCTTC. Its translation: CASSATGSPDEQFF.

The rearrangement joins TRBV7-9 to TRBJ2-1, with D tentatively TRBD2 (6 bases). In germline, CDR1 is SEHNR, CDR2 FQNEAQ (reference sequence). This CDR3 has 15 residues. Trimming cost V 4 bases and J 3 bases, with 13 bases left between them. The CDR3 sequence: CASSSGDALYNEQFF. In nucleotides, the CDR3 is TGTGCCAGCAGCTCGGGGGACGCTCTCTACAATGAGCAGTTCTTC.

The chain employs TRBV5-1 and TRBJ2-1; D might be TRBD2 (6 bases). Germline V lookup: CDR1 SGHRS, CDR2 YFSETQ. Trimming left V 4 bases short and J 9 bases short, with 20 bases between. This CDR3 contains 15 residues. This chain's CDR3 is CASSGTLGQGGEQFF. DNA of the CDR3: TGCGCCAGCAGCGGGACTCTAGGGCAGGGCGGTGAGCAGTTCTTC.

This chain connects TRBV6-2 or TRBV6-3 to TRBJ2-1; 7 nucleotides align to TRBD1. The V gene end was trimmed by 0 bases and the J gene end by 8 bases; junction bases not matched to a gene: 7. Germline CDR1 is MNHEY and CDR2 is SVGEGT. The length of the CDR3 is 15 residues. The CDR3 loop reads CASSYSRTGYDEQFF. CDR3 DNA: TGTGCCAGCAGTTACTCGAGGACAGGTTATGATGAGCAGTTCTTC.

V usage is TRBV20-1 and J usage is TRBJ2-5; perhaps TRBD1 as D (6 bases). CDR1 is DFQATT and CDR2 is SNEGSKA in the germline V gene (reference sequence). The CDR3 totals 15 residues. Between the trimmed V and J ends, which lost 5 bases and 2 bases, there was a span of 18 bases. The CDR3 DNA follows: TGCAGTGCTCGAACCGGGACATTCCAACAAGAGACCCAGTACTTC. This translates into CSARTGTFQQETQYF.

This clonotype has a handful of counts. This chain links TRBV6-6 with TRBJ2-3; no reliable D call. Trimming left V 5 bases short and J 4 bases short, with 10 bases between. Germline V gene sequence: CDR1 MNHNY, CDR2 SVGAGI (reference sequence). The CDR3 has 13 residues. CDR3 amino acids: CASSPPAADTQYF. As DNA, the CDR3 is TGTGCCAGCAGTCCCCCCGCGGCAGATACGCAGTATTTT.

The chain has TRBV28 and TRBJ2-5, with TRBD1 matching over 10 bases. The J call may be in error: the DNA end matches TRBJ2-7 better. The CDR3 extends over 14 amino acids. The germline V gene encodes CDR1 MDHEN and CDR2 SYDVKM. DNA of the CDR3: TGTGCCAGCAGTTTCGGGGGGACAGGGGTCGAGCAGTACTTC. This translates into CASSFGGTGVEQYF.

V and J are TRBV4-1 and TRBJ2-7; 11 positions agree with TRBD1. The germline CDR1 and CDR2 sequences are MGHRA and YSYEKL. The CDR3 covers 16 residues. The junction had 1 base not matched to a gene; V was cut back by 0 bases and J by 0 bases. CDR3 residues: CASSQDGTGGSYEQYF. The CDR3 DNA is TGCGCCAGCAGCCAAGATGGGACAGGGGGCTCCTACGAGCAGTACTTC.

This clonotype was seen a single time. The chain recombines TRBV4-1 with TRBJ2-4, with 13 bases matching TRBD2. Near its end, the DNA agrees better with TRBJ2-7, so the J call may be wrong. Germline V gene sequence: CDR1 MGHRA, CDR2 YSYEKL. This CDR3 has 16 amino acids. The CDR3 reads CASSLMGTSGTYEQYF. CDR3 nucleotides: TGCGCCAGCAGCTTAATGGGGACTAGCGGGACCTACGAGCAGTACTTC.

This clonotype occurred a few times. V and J are TRBV15 and TRBJ2-1; perhaps D is TRBD1 or TRBD2 (6 bases each). V was clipped by 2 bases and J by 7 bases, with 12 bases between them. CDR3 length equals 14 residues. The germline gives CDR1 LNHNV, CDR2 YYDKDF (reference sequence). The CDR3, as DNA: TGTGCCACCAGCAGATTGGGGGGCCGAAATGAGCAGTTCTTC. The encoded protein is CATSRLGGRNEQFF.

Here the CDR3 reads CATSDSLSKQFF. DNA for the CDR3: TGTGCCACCAGTGACAGTCTTTCTAAGCAGTTCTTC. The chain carries TRBV24-1 and TRBJ2-1; D unresolved. Germline CDR1 and CDR2: KGHDR and SFDVKD. CDR3 length: 12 residues. The germline V and J ends were trimmed by 4 bases and 11 bases, with 11 bases remaining between them.

Only a few counts were recorded for this clonotype. The gene calls are TRBV29-1 and TRBJ2-7, with D perhaps matching TRBD2 (6 bases). Germline V gives CDR1 SQVTM, CDR2 ANQGSEA. The CDR3 has 15 amino acids. Trimming removed 2 bases at V and 5 bases at J, with 19 bases between. CDR3: CSVESGSSLLDEQYF. The CDR3, as DNA: TGCAGCGTTGAATCCGGGAGTTCCCTTTTGGACGAGCAGTACTTC.

The chain has TRBV5-1 and TRBJ2-3; D is possibly TRBD2 (5 bases). CDR3 size: 15 residues. The germline V gene has CDR1 SGHRS and CDR2 YFSETQ. V dropped 5 bases and J dropped 5 bases, with 18 bases sitting between them. The CDR3 protein is CASSGLFGVGDTQYF. DNA for the CDR3: TGCGCCAGCAGTGGTCTCTTCGGGGTGGGAGATACGCAGTATTTT.

V and J are TRBV24-1 and TRBJ1-2, with no clear D. CDR3 length equals 13 residues. V was pared by 3 bases and J by 3 bases, with 7 bases between. Germline CDR1 and CDR2: KGHDR and SFDVKD. The CDR3 here is CATSDASYYGYTF. For the CDR3, the DNA is TGTGCCACCAGTGATGCTTCCTACTATGGCTACACCTTC.

This CDR3 reads CASGSRGNAKNIQYF. CDR3 nucleotide sequence: TGTGCCAGCGGTTCCCGGGGGAACGCCAAAAACATTCAGTACTTC. V and J are TRBV6-1 and TRBJ2-4; tentatively, D is TRBD2 (6 bases). The germline V and J ends were trimmed by 8 bases and 1 base, with 15 bases remaining between them. The length of the CDR3 is 15 residues. Germline-derived CDR1 and CDR2 are MNHNS and SASEGT.

The CDR3 bases are TGTGCCACCAGCAGAGTTTTAGCGGGGGGAGGGTACAATGAGCAGTTCTTC. This codes for CATSRVLAGGGYNEQFF. V gene TRBV15 combines with J gene TRBJ2-1; 10 nucleotides agree with TRBD2. Germline lookup yields CDR1 LNHNV and CDR2 YYDKDF (reference sequence). V lost 1 base and J lost 4; bases outside the gene matches: 7. The CDR3 consists of 17 residues.

This clonotype has more than one count but fewer than ten. V is TRBV4-3 and J is TRBJ2-3; D may match TRBD1 or TRBD2 (5 bases each). V lost 1 base, J lost 4 bases, and 9 bases lay in between. CDR1 is LGHNA, CDR2 YSLEER, per germline. The CDR3 is 14 amino acids. CDR3 in amino acids: CASSQAQGADTQYF. Written as DNA, the CDR3 is TGCGCCAGCAGCCAAGCTCAGGGAGCAGATACGCAGTATTTT.

J is TRBJ1-6 and V is TRBV5-1, with D tentatively TRBD1 (5 bases). There are 15 residues in the CDR3. V lost 4 bases and J lost 5, with 13 bases in between. CDR1 SGHRS and CDR2 YFSETQ come from the germline V gene. The CDR3 spells CASSPGTDNNSPLHF. The CDR3 nucleotides read TGCGCCAGCAGCCCCGGGACGGACAATAATTCACCCCTCCACTTT. Using reference TRBV5-1 and TRBJ1-6 for the parts outside the CDR3, the full variable domain is KAGVTQTPRYLIKTRGQQVTLSCSPISGHRSVSWYQQTPGQGLQFLFEYFSETQRNKGNFPGRFSGRQFSNSRSEMNVSTLELGDSALYLCASSPGTDNNSPLHFGNGTRLTVT.